This TCR beta chain was identified during a study of cytomegalovirus exposure and HLA in healthy donors. V gave up 0 bases and J gave up 9 bases, with 15 bases separating them. The CDR3 totals 15 residues. Germline assignment: CDR1 LNHNV and CDR2 YYDKDF (reference sequence). The PCR contained 60 Vbeta and 13 Jbeta primers. Repertoires were generated with immunoSEQ multiplex PCR, while TCRdb's copy carries only in-frame clones and drops some. The sample gives roughly 71,000 clones, roughly 80% of which show up once; roughly 3.1% is in the top ten. V usage is TRBV15 and J usage is TRBJ1-5, with D possibly matching TRBD1 (5 bases). The receptor's source is a girl aged 5 to 17 in good health and CMV-seropositive. The sequenced material came from PBMCs. CDR3 in amino acids: CATSRDSGGTRPQHF. CDR3 in DNA: TGTGCCACCAGCAGAGATTCGGGGGGGACGAGGCCCCAGCATTTT. Full variable domain (outside the CDR3, taken from reference TRBV15 and TRBJ1-5): DAMVIQNPRYQVTQFGKPVTLSCSQTLNHNVMYWYQQKSSQAPKLLFHYYDKDFNNEADTPDNFQSRRPNTSFCFLDIRSPGLGDTAMYLCATSRDSGGTRPQHFGDGTRLSIL.